This TCR beta chain was captured in a study of cytomegalovirus exposure and HLA in healthy donors. A single count supports this clone. V gave up 4 bases and J gave up 1 base, with 11 bases separating them. CDR3 size: 14 residues. Germline assignment: CDR1 SGHNT and CDR2 YYREEE (reference sequence). PCR was performed using 60 Vbeta and 13 Jbeta primers. Clones were sequenced by immunoSEQ multiplex PCR, and TCRdb holds only the in-frame ones, with some missing. The sample records roughly 56,000 clones, around 87% being singletons. The chain links TRBV5-4 to TRBJ1-1; D uncertain. Sequences were obtained from PBMCs. This receptor was obtained from a man aged 18 to 30 in good health and CMV-seronegative. The CDR3 nucleotides read TGTGCCAGCAGCAGAGAGGGCGGGAACACTGAAGCTTTCTTT. As protein: CASSREGGNTEAFF.